What follows are 19 T cell receptor beta chains derived from one specimen sequenced in a study of cytomegalovirus exposure and HLA in healthy donors (dated by TCRdb to about 2017). Library method: the immunoSEQ multiplex PCR assay. The multiplex PCR relied on a mix of 60 forward primers for TCR Vbeta segments and 13 reverse primers for TCR Jbeta segments. The immuneACCESS repertoire file appears here via TCRdb, limited to in-frame rearrangements. These files lack a portion of the clones; in checked studies, under half of the deficit traces to unresolved V genes, and the cause of the others is not known. The table held for this sample gives about 130,000 clones. The top ten hold over 1.5% of the sample. Specimen: PBMCs. The receptors derive from a woman in her thirties or forties in good health and CMV-seropositive.

The J gene is TRBJ2-1, the V gene TRBV7-3; maybe TRBD1 (6 bases). Germline values: CDR1 SGHTA, CDR2 FQGTGA. Trimming removed 4 bases from V and 6 bases from J, with 13 bases in between. This CDR3 comprises 14 residues. CDR3: CASSSGQISNEQFF. The CDR3 nucleotides are TGTGCCAGCAGCTCCGGACAGATAAGCAATGAGCAGTTCTTC.

The CDR3 region is CASSIASGRVSGELFF. The DNA of the CDR3 is TGTGCCAGTAGTATCGCCAGTGGCAGGGTTTCAGGGGAGCTGTTTTTT. The chain employs TRBV19 and TRBJ2-2, with a weak D call TRBD1 (5 bases). V was shortened by 3 bases and J by 8 bases, with 19 bases between the two germline ends. The CDR3 extends over 16 amino acids. Germline V gene lookup returns CDR1 LNHDA and CDR2 SQIVND (reference sequence).

This chain uses TRBV28 with TRBJ1-1, with no clear D. The V end was cut by 2 bases, the J end by 10 bases, with 17 bases between. The CDR3 has 14 amino acids. CDR1 is MDHEN and CDR2 is SYDVKM in the germline V gene. The CDR3 region is CASSLGPRAVRAFF. CDR3 nucleotides: TGTGCCAGCAGTTTAGGTCCGCGGGCCGTGAGAGCTTTCTTT.

The chain couples TRBV4-1 to TRBJ2-1, with TRBD2 identical over 10 bases. The CDR3 length is 19 residues. CDR1 is MGHRA and CDR2 is YSYEKL in the germline V gene. Trimming took 0 bases from V and 0 from J; bases not matched to a gene: 8. For the CDR3, the DNA is TGCGCCAGCAGCCAAGACCGGACTAGCGGCCGCAGCTCCTACAATGAGCAGTTCTTC. Translated, it gives CASSQDRTSGRSSYNEQFF.

The chain links TRBV9 to TRBJ2-1, with D possibly matching TRBD2 (5 bases). The length of the CDR3 is 17 residues. Germline V lookup: CDR1 SGDLS, CDR2 YYNGEE. Trimming stripped 0 bases from V and 3 bases from J, with 16 bases between. This CDR3 is CASSVVGAASNYNEQFF. As DNA, the CDR3 is TGTGCCAGCAGCGTAGTAGGCGCGGCTAGCAACTACAATGAGCAGTTCTTC. The whole variable domain, filled in from reference TRBV9 and TRBJ2-1, reads DSGVTQTPKHLITATGQRVTLRCSPRSGDLSVYWYQQSLDQGLQFLIQYYNGEERAKGNILERFSAQQFPDLHSELNLSSLELGDSALYFCASSVVGAASNYNEQFFGPGTRLTVL.

The chain employs TRBV15 and TRBJ2-1; 12 positions agree with TRBD2. With 2 bases clipped from V and 7 bases from J, the junction kept 9 bases outside the gene matches. The CDR3 has 17 residues. Germline V CDR1 and CDR2: LNHNV, YYDKDF (reference sequence). CDR3 sequence reads: CATSRSGTSGFGNEQFF. As DNA, the CDR3 is TGTGCCACCAGCAGAAGCGGGACTAGCGGGTTCGGTAATGAGCAGTTCTTC. Variable domain in full (rest from reference TRBV15 and TRBJ2-1): DAMVIQNPRYQVTQFGKPVTLSCSQTLNHNVMYWYQQKSSQAPKLLFHYYDKDFNNEADTPDNFQSRRPNTSFCFLDIRSPGLGDTAMYLCATSRSGTSGFGNEQFFGPGTRLTVL.

The chain employs TRBV6-1 and TRBJ1-5; 9 bases are shared with TRBD1. The length of the CDR3 is 14 residues. The V segment lost 5 bases and the J segment 6 bases; nucleotides outside the gene matches: 5. From germline, CDR1 is MNHNS and CDR2 SASEGT. The CDR3 loop is CASSPGTGSQPQHF. The CDR3 coding sequence is TGTGCCAGCAGTCCCGGGACAGGGAGTCAGCCCCAGCATTTT.

The chain joins TRBV2 to TRBJ2-7; 15 bases match TRBD2. Germline values: CDR1 SNHLY, CDR2 FYNNEI. The length of the CDR3 is 16 residues. V lost 6 bases and J lost 4; bases outside the gene matches: 7. CDR3 DNA sequence: TGTGCCAGCAGCGGACTAGCGGGAGGGGGGGGATACGAGCAGTACTTC. Its protein product is CASSGLAGGGGYEQYF.

The CDR3 here is CASSQDYSSYEQYF. The DNA of the CDR3 is TGTGCCAGCAGCCAAGACTACAGCTCCTACGAGCAGTACTTC. The chain is built from TRBV5-4 and TRBJ2-7, with D possibly TRBD2 on 5 matching bases. CDR3 length equals 14 residues. V was cut by 4 bases and J by 0 bases, with 11 bases left in between. Germline CDR1 and CDR2: SGHNT and YYREEE (reference sequence).

The chain uses TRBV5-4 and TRBJ2-2; 10 bases map to TRBD2. In germline, CDR1 is SGHNT, CDR2 YYREEE (reference sequence). This CDR3 comprises 17 residues. J lost 4 bases, V lost 3 bases, and 9 bases had no gene match. Here the CDR3 reads CASSSQAGGPGTGELFF. The CDR3 nucleotides are TGTGCCAGCAGCTCGCAAGCGGGAGGGCCTGGCACCGGGGAGCTGTTTTTT.

The rearrangement links TRBV28 to TRBJ2-2; 7 bases are a match to TRBD1. The CDR3 is 16 residues long. The V segment lost 8 bases and the J segment 4 bases; nucleotides outside the gene matches: 13. Per the germline V gene, CDR1 is MDHEN and CDR2 is SYDVKM. Here the CDR3 reads CASLLTKGGSTGELFF. CDR3 DNA: TGTGCCAGCCTTCTGACGAAAGGGGGCTCCACCGGGGAGCTGTTTTTT. Complete variable domain (other parts from reference TRBV28 and TRBJ2-2): DVKVTQSSRYLVKRTGEKVFLECVQDMDHENMFWYRQDPGLGLRLIYFSYDVKMKEKGDIPEGYSVSREKKERFSLILESASTNQTSMYLCASLLTKGGSTGELFFGEGSRLTVL.

V gene TRBV28 combines with J gene TRBJ2-7, with D tentatively TRBD1 (6 bases). CDR1 and CDR2 from the germline V gene are MDHEN and SYDVKM. CDR3 length equals 13 residues. The V and J ends lost 10 bases and 3 bases respectively, with 16 bases between them. This CDR3 is CATGQLQVYEQYF. Written as DNA, the CDR3 is TGTGCCACTGGACAGCTCCAAGTCTACGAGCAGTACTTC.

This sequence joins TRBV6-1 and TRBJ2-4, with D uncertain. V gave up 4 bases and J gave up 8 bases, with 6 bases separating them. Germline lookup yields CDR1 MNHNS and CDR2 SASEGT. The CDR3 loop spans 11 amino acids. CDR3 sequence: CASSAPHIQYF. CDR3 nucleotides: TGTGCCAGCAGTGCCCCTCACATTCAGTACTTC.

The genes are TRBV19 and TRBJ2-1, with 8 nucleotides matching TRBD1. This CDR3 comprises 13 residues. Trimming at V came to 6 bases and at J to 10 bases, leaving 8 bases not matched to a gene. In germline, CDR1 is LNHDA, CDR2 SQIVND (reference sequence). For the CDR3, the DNA is TGTGCCAGTAGCGTCGGACAGGGCGGGGAGCAGTTCTTC. This translates into CASSVGQGGEQFF.

J is TRBJ1-2 and V is TRBV5-6; 11 nucleotides agree with TRBD1. Germline CDR1 SGHDT, CDR2 YYEEEE. The CDR3 sequence is 15 residues long. The junction had 7 bases not matched to a gene; V was cut back by 4 bases and J by 5 bases. The CDR3 here is CASSLRDRGFYGYTF. The CDR3 coding sequence is TGTGCCAGCAGCCTCCGGGACAGGGGGTTTTATGGCTACACCTTC.

The V gene is TRBV6-1, the J gene TRBJ1-1, with D possibly matching TRBD1 (6 bases). V lost 2 bases and J 5 bases, leaving 12 bases between the germline ends. This CDR3 comprises 14 residues. The germline gives CDR1 MNHNS, CDR2 SASEGT. CDR3 in amino acids: CASSEKQGWTEAFF. The CDR3 DNA reads TGTGCCAGCAGTGAAAAACAGGGATGGACTGAAGCTTTCTTT.

This chain links TRBV10-1 with TRBJ2-7; the D is unclear. Trimming left V 4 bases short and J 7 bases short, with 11 bases between. The CDR3 sequence is 12 residues long. Germline CDR1 reads WNHNN; CDR2 reads SYGVQD (reference sequence). The CDR3 bases are TGCGCCAGCAGTGGACTGGCAAGGGAGCAGTACTTC. This codes for CASSGLAREQYF.

The genes are TRBV29-1 and TRBJ2-7; D remains ambiguous. V was shortened by 3 bases and J by 2 bases, with 5 bases between the two germline ends. CDR3 size: 11 residues. Germline CDR1 and CDR2: SQVTM and ANQGSEA. The CDR3 reads CSVDIAYEQYF. DNA for the CDR3: TGCAGCGTTGATATTGCCTACGAGCAGTACTTC.

The chain carries TRBV19 and TRBJ2-2; 10 bases map to TRBD1. This CDR3 comprises 15 residues. Trimming cost V 3 bases and J 5 bases; bases outside gene matches: 3. CDR1 LNHDA and CDR2 SQIVND come from the germline V gene (reference sequence). DNA of the CDR3: TGTGCCAGTAGTATCTGGACAGGGGGTACCGGGGAGCTGTTTTTT. Protein: CASSIWTGGTGELFF.